Listed below are T cell receptor beta chains from one sample, sequenced in a study of Ad26.COV2.S vaccination and SARS-CoV-2 variants. Generated by immunoSEQ multiplex PCR, the TCRdb table keeps only in-frame clones and is missing some. The data contain around 450,000 clones, around 91% of them singletons. The source material was peripheral blood, sampled in a trial of Ad26.COV2.S vaccine versus placebo. These receptors all stem from a person aged 18-65 years who received the Ad26.COV2.S COVID-19 vaccine or a placebo. The CDR3 runs from the conserved cysteine through the conserved F or W. The D gene is left open where the match is weak. Size values are once, few and many counts, or a class for expanded clones, and some rows have none.

j_call: TRBJ1-6; clone_size: NA; v_call: TRBV30; d_call: NA; cdr3_nt: TGTGCCTCGCCTGGGGGCAAGAGCTCCTATAATTCACCCCTCCACTTT; cdr3_aa: CASPGGKSSYNSPLHF
j_call: TRBJ2-4; clone_size: NA; v_call: TRBV9; d_call: NA; cdr3_nt: TGTGCCAGCAGCACAGGTCCGCTAGCCAAAAACATTCAGTACTTC; cdr3_aa: CASSTGPLAKNIQYF
j_call: TRBJ1-2; clone_size: many; v_call: TRBV27; d_call: TRBD1; cdr3_nt: TGTGCCAGCAGTTTAAAGGCAGGGGGCTCGGACTATGGCTACACCTTC; cdr3_aa: CASSLKAGGSDYGYTF
j_call: TRBJ2-7; clone_size: NA; v_call: TRBV9; d_call: TRBD1; cdr3_nt: TGTGCCAGCAGCGTAGGATCGGGACAGTTCTACGAGCAGTACTTC; cdr3_aa: CASSVGSGQFYEQYF
j_call: TRBJ1-5; clone_size: once; v_call: TRBV5-1; d_call: NA; cdr3_nt: TGCGCCAGCAGCTTGGGTGGGACATCCCTCAATCAGCCCCAGCATTTT; cdr3_aa: CASSLGGTSLNQPQHF
j_call: TRBJ1-1; clone_size: NA; v_call: TRBV10-3; d_call: NA; cdr3_nt: TGTGCCATCAGTAAGGGACAACCGAACACTGAAGCTTTCTTT; cdr3_aa: CAISKGQPNTEAFF
j_call: TRBJ1-2; clone_size: NA; v_call: TRBV5-1; d_call: NA; cdr3_nt: TGCGCCAGCAGCCAGGACGGGTATAGAGTGTATGGCTACACCTTC; cdr3_aa: CASSQDGYRVYGYTF
j_call: TRBJ2-1; clone_size: NA; v_call: TRBV9; d_call: NA; cdr3_nt: TGTGCCAGCAATCCAGGAAACCTTAACAATGAGCAGTTCTTC; cdr3_aa: CASNPGNLNNEQFF
j_call: TRBJ1-2; clone_size: NA; v_call: TRBV4-1; d_call: NA; cdr3_nt: TGCGCCAGCAGCCAAGAGACGGGGGGAGTTAACTATGGCTACACCTTC; cdr3_aa: CASSQETGGVNYGYTF
j_call: TRBJ2-7; clone_size: NA; v_call: TRBV12-2; d_call: NA; cdr3_nt: TGTGCAAGTCGCTTGACCGACAGGGCCTCCTACGAGCAGTACTTC; cdr3_aa: CASRLTDRASYEQYF
j_call: TRBJ1-5; clone_size: NA; v_call: TRBV13; d_call: NA; cdr3_nt: TGTGCCAGCAGCTTATCCGGCCGCGGCAATCAGCCCCAGCATTTT; cdr3_aa: CASSLSGRGNQPQHF
j_call: TRBJ2-3; clone_size: NA; v_call: TRBV15; d_call: TRBD1; cdr3_nt: TGTGCCACCAGCAGAGAGGACAGGCAATATGATACGCAGTATTTT; cdr3_aa: CATSREDRQYDTQYF
j_call: TRBJ2-1; clone_size: NA; v_call: TRBV11-2; d_call: TRBD2; cdr3_nt: TGTGCCAGCAGCTCCTTTGGGACTAGCGGGAGGGCCGGCAGTCGTGAGCAGTTCTTC; cdr3_aa: CASSSFGTSGRAGSREQFF
j_call: TRBJ2-2; clone_size: NA; v_call: TRBV5-1; d_call: NA; cdr3_nt: TGCGCCAGCAGCTTGGTTGGAGGGCCAACTAGGAACACCGGGGAGCTGTTTTTT; cdr3_aa: CASSLVGGPTRNTGELFF
j_call: TRBJ1-5; clone_size: NA; v_call: TRBV28; d_call: NA; cdr3_nt: TGTGCCAGCAGGGGGGGAAATAGCAATCAGCCCCAGCATTTT; cdr3_aa: CASRGGNSNQPQHF